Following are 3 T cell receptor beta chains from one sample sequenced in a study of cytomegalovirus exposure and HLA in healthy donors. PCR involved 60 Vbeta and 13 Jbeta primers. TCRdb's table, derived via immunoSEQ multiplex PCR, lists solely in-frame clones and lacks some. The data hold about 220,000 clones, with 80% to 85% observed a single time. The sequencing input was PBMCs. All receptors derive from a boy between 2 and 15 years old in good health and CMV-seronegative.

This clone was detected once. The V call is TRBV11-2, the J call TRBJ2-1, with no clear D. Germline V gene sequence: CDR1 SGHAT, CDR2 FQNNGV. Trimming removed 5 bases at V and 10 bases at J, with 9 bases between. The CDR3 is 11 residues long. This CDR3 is CASSLLEEQFF. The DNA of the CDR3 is TGTGCCAGCAGCCTGCTTGAGGAGCAGTTCTTC. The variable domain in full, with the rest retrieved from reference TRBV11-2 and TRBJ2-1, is EAGVAQSPRYKIIEKRQSVAFWCNPISGHATLYWYQQILGQGPKLLIQFQNNGVVDDSQLPKDRFSAERLKGVDSTLKIQPAKLEDSAVYLCASSLLEEQFFGPGTRLTVL.

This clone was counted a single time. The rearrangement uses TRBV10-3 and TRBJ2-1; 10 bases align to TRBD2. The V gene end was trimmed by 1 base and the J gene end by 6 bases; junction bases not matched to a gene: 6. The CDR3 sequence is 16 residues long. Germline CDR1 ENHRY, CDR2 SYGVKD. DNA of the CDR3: TGTGCCATCAGTGAGTACGAGCGGGGGGGCCCCAATGAGCAGTTCTTC. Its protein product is CAISEYERGGPNEQFF.

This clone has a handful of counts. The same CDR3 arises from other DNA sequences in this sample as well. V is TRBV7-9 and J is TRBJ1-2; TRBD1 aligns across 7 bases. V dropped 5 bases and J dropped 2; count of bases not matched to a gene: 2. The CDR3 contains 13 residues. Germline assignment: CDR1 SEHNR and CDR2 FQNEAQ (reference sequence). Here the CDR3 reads CASSLQGNYGYTF. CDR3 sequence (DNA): TGTGCCAGCAGCCTACAGGGGAACTATGGCTACACCTTC.